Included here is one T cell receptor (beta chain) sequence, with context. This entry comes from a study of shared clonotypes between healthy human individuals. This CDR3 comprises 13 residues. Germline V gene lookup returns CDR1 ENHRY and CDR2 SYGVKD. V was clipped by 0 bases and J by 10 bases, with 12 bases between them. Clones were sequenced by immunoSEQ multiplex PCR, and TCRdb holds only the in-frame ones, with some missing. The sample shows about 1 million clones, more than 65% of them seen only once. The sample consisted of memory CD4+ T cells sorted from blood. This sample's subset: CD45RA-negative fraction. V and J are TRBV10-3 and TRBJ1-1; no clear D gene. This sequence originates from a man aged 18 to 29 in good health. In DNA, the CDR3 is TGTGCCATCAGTGAGTCTGAAGGTTGGCGAGCTTTCTTT. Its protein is CAISESEGWRAFF.